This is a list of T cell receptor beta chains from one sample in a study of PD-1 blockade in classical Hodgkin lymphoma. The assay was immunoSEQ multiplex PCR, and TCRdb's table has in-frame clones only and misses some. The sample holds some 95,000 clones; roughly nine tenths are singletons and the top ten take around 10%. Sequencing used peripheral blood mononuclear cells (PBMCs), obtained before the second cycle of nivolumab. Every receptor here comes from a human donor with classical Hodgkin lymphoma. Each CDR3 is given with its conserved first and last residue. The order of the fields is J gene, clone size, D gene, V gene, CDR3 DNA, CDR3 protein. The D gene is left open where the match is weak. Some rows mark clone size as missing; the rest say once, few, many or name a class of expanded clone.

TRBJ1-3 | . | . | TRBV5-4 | TGTGCCAGCAGCTTGGGAGCTGGAAACACCATATATTTT | CASSLGAGNTIYF
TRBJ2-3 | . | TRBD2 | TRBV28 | TGTGCCAGCAGTTTCCGCGGTGGGGGGGAGGATACGCAGTATTTT | CASSFRGGGEDTQYF
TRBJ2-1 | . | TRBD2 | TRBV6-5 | TGTGCCAGCTACGGTCTAGCGGGAGGTGGGTATGAGCAGTTCTTC | CASYGLAGGGYEQFF
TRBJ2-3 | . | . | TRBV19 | TGTGCCAGTTGCCCGGAAAGCACAGATACGCAGTATTTT | CASCPESTDTQYF
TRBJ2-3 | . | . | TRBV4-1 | TGCGCCAGCAGCCAAACTAGTCCTAGCACAGATACGCAGTATTTT | CASSQTSPSTDTQYF
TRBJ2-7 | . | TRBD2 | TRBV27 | TGTGCCAGCAGTTTGGGGGGGAGTTTCGAGCAGTACTTC | CASSLGGSFEQYF
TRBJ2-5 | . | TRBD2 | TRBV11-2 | TGTGCCAGCAGCTTAAAACCGGGGACTAGGATGGAAGAGACCCAGTACTTC | CASSLKPGTRMEETQYF
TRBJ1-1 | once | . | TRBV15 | TGTGCCACCAGCCCGGGAACCATGAACACTGAAGCTTTCTTT | CATSPGTMNTEAFF
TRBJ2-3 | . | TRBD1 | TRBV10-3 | TGTGCCATCAGTGAGTCGGACAGGGGGGATTCAGATACGCAGTATTTT | CAISESDRGDSDTQYF
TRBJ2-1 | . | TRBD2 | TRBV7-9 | TGTGCCAGCAGCTTATCTAAGCGGGGGGAGAATGAGCAGTTCTTC | CASSLSKRGENEQFF
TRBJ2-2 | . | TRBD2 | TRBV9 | TGTGCCAGCAGCGCCACCGGGACTAGCGGGAACACCGGGGAGCTGTTTTTT | CASSATGTSGNTGELFF
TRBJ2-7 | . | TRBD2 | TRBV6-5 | TGTGCCAGCAGTTACGAAAAGCGGGAGGGCTACGAGCAGTACTTC | CASSYEKREGYEQYF
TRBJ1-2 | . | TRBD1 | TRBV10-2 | TGCGCCAGCAGTTTAGTGACAGGGGACCGTGGCTACACCTTC | CASSLVTGDRGYTF
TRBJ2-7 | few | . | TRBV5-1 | TGCGCCAGCCGGGTTGTCGGCTCCTACGAGCAGTACTTC | CASRVVGSYEQYF
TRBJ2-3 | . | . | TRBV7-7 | TGTGCCAGCAGCTTACCGAAACTAGTTGATACGCAGTATTTT | CASSLPKLVDTQYF
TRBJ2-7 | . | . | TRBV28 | TGTGCCAGCAGTCCCTCCGTCTTTAGAGGAGAGCAGTACTTC | CASSPSVFRGEQYF
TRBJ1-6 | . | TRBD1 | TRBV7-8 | TGTGCCAGCAGCTTCGGTCGGGGGACAGGGGTTTCACCCCTCCACTTT | CASSFGRGTGVSPLHF
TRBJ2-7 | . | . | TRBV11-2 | TGTGCCAGCAGCTTAGGGGAGGACGAGCAGTACTTC | CASSLGEDEQYF
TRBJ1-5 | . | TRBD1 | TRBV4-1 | TGCGCCAGCAGCCAAGATTTTGACAGGGTCGGTCAGCCCCAGCATTTT | CASSQDFDRVGQPQHF
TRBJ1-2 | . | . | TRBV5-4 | TGTGCCAGCAGCCGAGAGGCAGGCTATGGCTACACCTTC | CASSREAGYGYTF
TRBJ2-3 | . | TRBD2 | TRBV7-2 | TGTGCCAGCCCGCCCGGACTAGCGGGAGTAAGGGATACGCAGTATTTT | CASPPGLAGVRDTQYF
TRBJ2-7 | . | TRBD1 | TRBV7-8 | TGTGCCAGCAGCTTAGAGAGACAGGGGTACGAGCAGTACTTC | CASSLERQGYEQYF
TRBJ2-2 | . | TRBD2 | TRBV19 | TGTGCCAGTAGTATCCGGGGGGAGTCCACCGGGGAGCTGTTTTTT | CASSIRGESTGELFF
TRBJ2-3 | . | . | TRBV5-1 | TGCGCCAGCAGCGGGCATTCAGATACGCAGTATTTT | CASSGHSDTQYF
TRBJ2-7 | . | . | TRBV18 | TGTGCCAGCTCACAACAGGGTTACGAGCAGTACTTC | CASSQQGYEQYF
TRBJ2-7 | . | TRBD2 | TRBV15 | TGTGCCACCAGCAAGGCGGGAGGGCCGTGGGAGCAGTACTTC | CATSKAGGPWEQYF
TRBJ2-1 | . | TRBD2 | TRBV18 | TGTGCCAGCTCACGGCGGGGGGGTATGAATGAGCAGTTCTTC | CASSRRGGMNEQFF
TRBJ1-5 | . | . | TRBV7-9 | TGTGCCAGCAGCTTAGGGGGAGAGAAGAATCAGCCCCAGCATTTT | CASSLGGEKNQPQHF
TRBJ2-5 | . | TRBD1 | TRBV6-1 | TGTGCCAGCAGTGATTTTAGGACAGGGGAAGAGACCCAGTACTTC | CASSDFRTGEETQYF
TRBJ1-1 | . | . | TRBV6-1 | TGTGCCAGCAGTGAGCGGGGGGGACGAGCTGAAGCTTTCTTT | CASSERGGRAEAFF
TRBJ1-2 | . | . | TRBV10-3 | TGTGCCATCAGTGAGGGGCGGGTCGAAGGCTACACCTTC | CAISEGRVEGYTF
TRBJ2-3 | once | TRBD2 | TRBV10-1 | TGCGCCAGCAGTGACCTCCCGGCCGGGGGGACAGATACGCAGTATTTT | CASSDLPAGGTDTQYF